This T cell receptor (beta chain) is from a study of T-cell reconstitution after alpha-beta-depleted transplantation in children. Whole-study findings and limits: Alpha-beta T cells about two months after transplant reportedly derived from several hundred expanded graft clones. One year after transplant, T-cell counts and diversity came mostly from newly produced T cells. Surviving recipient cells, namely T cells and thymic progenitors, were the source of high day-60 TCRbeta diversity in some patients.

Regarding this clonotype: Its antigen is currently unknown.

V gave up 5 bases and J gave up 4 bases, with 11 bases separating them. The CDR3 is made up of 13 amino acids. Germline V gene data show CDR1 as SEHNR and CDR2 as FQNEAQ (reference sequence). Molecular barcoding with unique molecular identifiers was used for the TCRbeta library. TCRdb passed the PCR reads through MiXCR, listing each CDR3 protein once. The table includes 70,000 to 95,000 distinct CDR3 sequences, about 16% detected once. The material was PBMCs, mostly from graft donor cells, obtained 180 days after TCRalphabeta/CD19-depleted stem cell transplant. This receptor was obtained from a male patient aged 2 to 10 who had a stem cell transplant for acute lymphoblastic leukemia, so the T cells may come from the graft donor. V usage is TRBV7-9 and J usage is TRBJ1-2; D is possibly TRBD1 (6 bases). DNA of the CDR3: TGTGCCAGCAGCGAGAGGACAGTCTATGGCTACACCTTC. Translation gives CASSERTVYGYTF.